This entry lists 22 T cell receptor beta chains sequenced from one sample in a study of response to subunit inactivated influenza vaccine. MiXCR, run by TCRdb on the RT-PCR reads, gives a single entry per CDR3 protein. Of roughly 570,000 distinct CDR3 sequences in the sample, 13% were seen once. Sequencing used PBMCs from blood, obtained roughly 46 days after vaccination. The receptor source for this set is a man aged 45-65 years who received an inactivated influenza vaccine.

At least ten counts were recorded for this clonotype. This chain uses TRBV12-3 or TRBV12-4 with TRBJ2-3, with unresolved D. CDR3 length equals 12 residues. With 4 bases removed from V and 2 bases from J, the gap between germline ends came to 4 bases. The CDR3 region has the DNA TGTGCCAGCAGTTCCCTCACAGATACGCAGTATTTT. Translated, it gives CASSSLTDTQYF.

This clonotype was recorded at least ten times. Here the CDR3 DNA reads TGTGCCAGCAGCCCCCGACTAGCGGGGTCCACAGATACGCAGTATTTT. This translates into CASSPRLAGSTDTQYF. This sequence joins TRBV7-2 and TRBJ2-3; 11 nucleotides align to TRBD2. Germline CDR1 and CDR2: SGHTA and FQGNSA. J was trimmed by 2 bases and V by 5 bases; bases with no gene match: 6. This CDR3 has 16 amino acids.

This clonotype was counted between two and nine times. The gene calls are TRBV12-3 or TRBV12-4 and TRBJ2-2; 11 bases are a match to TRBD1. CDR3 length equals 15 residues. Unmatched junction bases numbered 6, after V lost 6 bases and J lost 6 bases. The CDR3 DNA reads as TGTGCCAGCAGAATACCGGGACAGGGGGCCGGGGAGCTGTTTTTT. Its translation is CASRIPGQGAGELFF.

This clonotype was seen a handful of times. The V call is TRBV10-3, the J call TRBJ1-5, with D perhaps matching TRBD1 (6 bases). The V gene's germline CDR1 is ENHRY and CDR2 SYGVKD. Trimming removed 1 base from V and 7 bases from J, with 14 bases in between. This CDR3 has 15 residues. The CDR3 loop reads CAISEFWGLGQPQHF. The CDR3 region has the DNA TGTGCCATCAGTGAGTTTTGGGGGCTAGGGCAGCCCCAGCATTTT.

Here the CDR3 DNA reads TGCAGTGCTAGATCGGCAGAACTCTACAATGAGCAGTTCTTC. Encoded protein: CSARSAELYNEQFF. The V call is TRBV20-1, the J call TRBJ2-1; D ambiguous. The CDR3 sequence is 14 residues long. Germline CDR1 DFQATT, CDR2 SNEGSKA (reference sequence). The V and J ends lost 2 bases and 3 bases respectively, with 11 bases between them.

The chain recombines TRBV9 with TRBJ2-1, with 10 bases identical to TRBD2. Germline values: CDR1 SGDLS, CDR2 YYNGEE. This CDR3 has 16 residues. V was pared by 4 bases and J by 7 bases, with 11 bases of the junction left unmatched. The CDR3 region has the DNA TGTGCCAGCAGCACGAGCGGGAGGGCCATGTGGAATGAGCAGTTCTTC. Amino acid sequence: CASSTSGRAMWNEQFF.

This clonotype occurred many times. The gene calls are TRBV20-1 and TRBJ2-5; D ambiguous. The CDR3 spans 14 residues. Looked up from germline, CDR1 is DFQATT and CDR2 is SNEGSKA (reference sequence). V was shortened by 4 bases and J by 0 bases, with 12 bases between the two germline ends. CDR3 sequence (DNA): TGCAGTGCTAAGGGAAGATGGTACCAAGAGACCCAGTACTTC. This translates into CSAKGRWYQETQYF.

This clonotype was seen a few times. J is TRBJ2-7 and V is TRBV27; D is possibly TRBD1 (6 bases). The CDR3 sequence is 14 residues long. The V end was cut by 2 bases, the J end by 3 bases, with 11 bases between. CDR1 MNHEY and CDR2 SMNVEV come from the germline V gene (reference sequence). This CDR3 reads CASSLRDTGYEQYF. The DNA for the CDR3 is TGTGCCAGCAGTTTACGGGACACCGGCTACGAGCAGTACTTC.

This CDR3 reads CASQKSSYNSPLHF. As DNA, the CDR3 is TGTGCCTCACAAAAAAGCTCCTATAATTCACCCCTCCACTTT. This chain links TRBV10-3 with TRBJ1-6; no reliable D call. Germline assignment: CDR1 ENHRY and CDR2 SYGVKD. Deletions cut 11 bases from V and 0 bases from J, with 11 bases between. CDR3 length equals 14 residues.

This sequence joins TRBV5-1 and TRBJ2-1, with 9 nucleotides matching TRBD1. With V trimmed by 5 bases and J by 4 bases, 13 bases remained unmatched. Germline-derived CDR1 and CDR2 are SGHRS and YFSETQ. CDR3 size: 17 residues. The CDR3 sequence: CASSLPQGQGPYNEQFF. The CDR3 DNA reads as TGCGCCAGCAGTCTTCCCCAGGGACAGGGCCCTTACAATGAGCAGTTCTTC.

CDR3: CSVLLRGEAFF. As DNA, the CDR3 is TGCAGCGTTCTCCTCAGGGGGGAAGCTTTCTTT. The chain uses TRBV29-1 and TRBJ1-1; 7 bases agree with TRBD1. V shed 5 bases, J shed 8 bases, and the junction held 5 bases outside the gene matches. This CDR3 comprises 11 residues. The V gene's germline CDR1 is SQVTM and CDR2 ANQGSEA.

This clonotype was seen more than once but under ten times. The V and J genes are TRBV7-9 and TRBJ2-7, with 10 bases that match TRBD2. The junction had 6 bases not matched to a gene; V was cut back by 5 bases and J by 2 bases. CDR1 is SEHNR, CDR2 FQNEAQ, per germline (reference sequence). This CDR3 contains 15 residues. In DNA form, the CDR3 reads TGTGCCAGCAGCCAAACTAGCGGGGTGGCCTACGAGCAGTACTTC. This gives the protein CASSQTSGVAYEQYF.

The chain has TRBV4-1 and TRBJ2-1; a weak D match, TRBD2 (6 bases). The germline V gene has CDR1 MGHRA and CDR2 YSYEKL. The CDR3 sequence is 18 residues long. The ends were cut back, 2 bases at V and 0 bases at J, with 17 bases in the middle. The CDR3 DNA follows: TGCGCCAGCAGCCAACCTCCATTAGCGGCGAGCTCCTACAATGAGCAGTTCTTC. This codes for CASSQPPLAASSYNEQFF.

This clonotype was seen only a few times. This sequence joins TRBV6-5 and TRBJ2-7; the D call may be TRBD1 or TRBD2 (5 bases each). CDR3 size: 16 residues. Germline V gives CDR1 MNHEY, CDR2 SVGAGI. Trimming left V 0 bases short and J 2 bases short, with 14 bases between. The CDR3 DNA sequence: TGTGCCAGCAGTTACTCGAGGGGCAGACGAGCCTACGAGCAGTACTTC. Translating it yields CASSYSRGRRAYEQYF.

At least ten counts were recorded for this clonotype. The CDR3 is CASSEIDRADTGELFF. The CDR3 DNA reads as TGTGCCAGCAGTGAGATTGACAGGGCGGACACCGGGGAGCTGTTTTTT. The chain has TRBV5-6 and TRBJ2-2; TRBD1 matches at 7 bases. Germline CDR1 and CDR2: SGHDT and YYEEEE. V shed 5 bases and J 3 bases; nucleotides not matched to a gene: 10. The CDR3 runs 16 residues.

This clonotype was counted only a few times. The chain employs TRBV20-1 and TRBJ2-1, with TRBD2 matching over 11 bases. The CDR3 length is 13 residues. CDR1 is DFQATT, CDR2 SNEGSKA, per germline (reference sequence). Trimming at V came to 7 bases and at J to 5 bases, leaving 4 bases not matched to a gene. Here the CDR3 reads CSDIAGGHNEQFF. The CDR3 DNA reads TGCAGTGATATAGCGGGAGGGCACAATGAGCAGTTCTTC.

This chain joins TRBV10-3 and TRBJ2-1, with 8 bases identical to TRBD2. CDR3 size: 15 residues. The germline gives CDR1 ENHRY, CDR2 SYGVKD. V trimming: 6 bases; J trimming: 0 bases; junction bases outside the gene matches: 4. CDR3 sequence: CAISAGGVSYNEQFF. The CDR3 DNA sequence: TGTGCCATCAGCGCGGGGGGTGTCTCCTACAATGAGCAGTTCTTC.

The rearrangement uses TRBV28 and TRBJ2-5; no firm D call. CDR3 length: 13 residues. CDR1 is MDHEN, CDR2 SYDVKM, per germline. The V end lost 8 bases, the J end lost 0 bases, and 10 bases lay between the germline ends. CDR3 sequence reads: CASRRIYQETQYF. CDR3 bases: TGTGCCAGCCGCAGGATTTACCAAGAGACCCAGTACTTC.

This clonotype came up many times. This chain links TRBV7-6 with TRBJ2-2, with D possibly TRBD2 on 5 matching bases. V lost 2 bases and J 5 bases, leaving 21 bases between the germline ends. The CDR3 consists of 18 residues. The germline gives CDR1 SGHVS, CDR2 FNYEAQ. The chain's CDR3 is CASSLLRVELSGTGELFF. The CDR3 coding sequence is TGTGCCAGCAGCTTATTACGAGTGGAGTTGTCGGGGACCGGGGAGCTGTTTTTT.

The chain uses TRBV29-1 and TRBJ2-5, with D possibly TRBD2 on 6 matching bases. The CDR3 is made up of 15 amino acids. Germline CDR1 and CDR2: SQVTM and ANQGSEA. V was trimmed by 0 bases and J by 5 bases, leaving 16 bases between them. The CDR3 DNA is TGCAGCGTTGAAGAGCCCCTGGCGGGACGGGAGACCCAGTACTTC. Translating gives CSVEEPLAGRETQYF.

This chain connects TRBV12-3 or TRBV12-4 to TRBJ2-1, with D uncertain. The CDR3 is 14 residues long. Trimming left V 6 bases short and J 3 bases short, with 12 bases between. CDR3 DNA: TGTGCCAGCAGCCGAAGCAGTTACTACAATGAGCAGTTCTTC. Translation gives CASSRSSYYNEQFF.

CDR3 amino acids: CASRQSGTSTDTQYF. The CDR3 DNA is TGTGCCAGCAGACAATCAGGAACTAGCACAGATACGCAGTATTTT. The rearrangement links TRBV11-2 to TRBJ2-3; D gene ambiguous. Germline CDR1 and CDR2: SGHAT and FQNNGV. The CDR3 extends over 15 amino acids. V lost 6 bases to trimming and J lost 0 bases, with 13 bases between them.